This TCR beta chain comes out of a study of beta chain features in type 1 diabetes. Study conclusions and caveats: When cDNA is sequenced, cells with high TCR expression could be over-represented. Reduced insertions and increased deletions marked VDJ junctions in type 1 diabetes patients.

As for this clone: Its antigen is not identified.

TCRB transcripts that were expressed got sequenced, as all of the isolated RNA had been reverse transcribed. Libraries were prepared by immunoSEQ multiplex PCR; TCRdb keeps only in-frame clonotypes and omits some of them. The repertoire holds approximately 330,000 clones, with approximately 11% as singletons. CDR3 size: 13 residues. V lost 2 bases to trimming and J lost 8 bases, with 11 bases between them. The V gene's germline CDR1 is SGHRS and CDR2 YFSETQ. The rearrangement links TRBV5-1 to TRBJ1-3, with a weak D call TRBD1 (6 bases). The sequenced material came from naive CD4+ T cells from blood. This clonotype was obtained from a woman aged 25 to 39 in good health. The CDR3, as DNA: TGCGCCAGCAGCTTACAGGGAAGGGACACCATATATTTT. It codes for CASSLQGRDTIYF.